The clone carrying this T cell receptor (beta chain) was observed a few times. The antigen is unknown. Generated by immunoSEQ multiplex PCR, the TCRdb table keeps only in-frame clones and is missing some. The data hold 90,000 to 130,000 clones, with roughly 90% observed a single time. The data were obtained in a study of OX40 agonist ivuxolimab in advanced cancers. Study in general: The treatment was a fully human IgG2 OX40 agonist, ivuxolimab. Study-wide results and caveats: Clonal expansion was among the lowest in partial responders at 0.1-3.0 mg/kg, especially CD8+. In a subset of nonresponders, normalized T-cell clonal expansion was also low. In general, CD8+ T cells held more expanded clones than CD4+ did, on average.

CDR3 length: 14 amino acids. Germline V CDR1 and CDR2: MNHNY, SVGAGI (reference sequence). V was cut by 6 bases and J by 4 bases, with 15 bases left in between. Source: CD4+ or CD8+ T cells sorted from blood, taken in a trial of the OX40 agonist ivuxolimab. The chain joins TRBV6-6 to TRBJ1-2; D gene uncertain. This TCR derives from an adult with an advanced solid tumor such as melanoma, head and neck, liver or kidney cancer. The CDR3 sequence is CASRTPSGGYGYTF. The DNA of the CDR3 is TGTGCCAGCAGAACGCCGTCCGGTGGCTATGGCTACACCTTC.